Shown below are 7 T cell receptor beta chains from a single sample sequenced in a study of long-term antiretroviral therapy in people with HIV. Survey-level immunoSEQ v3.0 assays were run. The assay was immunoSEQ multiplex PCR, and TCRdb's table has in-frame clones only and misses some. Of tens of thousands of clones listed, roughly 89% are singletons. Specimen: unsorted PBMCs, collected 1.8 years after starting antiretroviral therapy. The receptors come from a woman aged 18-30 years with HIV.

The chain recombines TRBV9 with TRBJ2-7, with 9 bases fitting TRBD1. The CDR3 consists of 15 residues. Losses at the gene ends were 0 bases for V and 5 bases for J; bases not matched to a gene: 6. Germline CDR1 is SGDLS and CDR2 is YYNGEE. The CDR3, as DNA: TGTGCCAGCAGCGTAGCTGGGGACAGGGTCAACGAGCAGTACTTC. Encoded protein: CASSVAGDRVNEQYF.

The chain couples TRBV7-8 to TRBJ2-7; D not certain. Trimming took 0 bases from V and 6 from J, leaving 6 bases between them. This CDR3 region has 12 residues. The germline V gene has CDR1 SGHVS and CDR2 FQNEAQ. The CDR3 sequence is CASSLASGEQYF. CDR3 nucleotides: TGTGCCAGCAGCTTAGCCTCTGGCGAGCAGTACTTC. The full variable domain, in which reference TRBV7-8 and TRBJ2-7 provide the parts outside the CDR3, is GAGVSQSPRYKVAKRGQDVALRCDPISGHVSLFWYQQALGQGPEFLTYFQNEAQLDKSGLPSDRFFAERPEGSVSTLKIQRTQQEDSAVYLCASSLASGEQYFGPGTRLTVT.

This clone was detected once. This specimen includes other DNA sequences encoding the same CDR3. The CDR3 nucleotides are TGTGCCAGCAGTCTTAGCGGGAGTCTCTACGAGCAGTACTTC. It specifies CASSLSGSLYEQYF. The chain joins TRBV27 to TRBJ2-7; 9 bases are a match to TRBD2. Losses at the gene ends were 5 bases for V and 3 bases for J; bases not matched to a gene: 5. Germline CDR1 and CDR2: MNHEY and SMNVEV (reference sequence). The CDR3 runs 14 residues.

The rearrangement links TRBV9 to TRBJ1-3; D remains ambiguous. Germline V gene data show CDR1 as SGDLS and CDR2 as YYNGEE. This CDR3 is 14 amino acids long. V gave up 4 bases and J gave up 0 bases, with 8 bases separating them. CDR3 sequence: CASSPPNSGNTIYF. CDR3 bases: TGTGCCAGCAGCCCCCCCAACTCTGGAAACACCATATATTTT.

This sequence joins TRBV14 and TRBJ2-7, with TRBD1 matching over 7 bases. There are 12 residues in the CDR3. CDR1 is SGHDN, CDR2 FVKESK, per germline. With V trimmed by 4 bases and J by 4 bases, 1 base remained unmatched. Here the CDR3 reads CASSLTGYEQYF. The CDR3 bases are TGTGCCAGCAGCCTGACAGGGTACGAGCAGTACTTC.

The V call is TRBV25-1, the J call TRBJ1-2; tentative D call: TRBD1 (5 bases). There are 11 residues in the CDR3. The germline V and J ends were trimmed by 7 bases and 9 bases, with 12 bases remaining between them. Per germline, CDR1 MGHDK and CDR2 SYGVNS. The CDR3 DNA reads TGTGCCAGCATCGGACACGAAAGCTACACCTTC. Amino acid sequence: CASIGHESYTF.

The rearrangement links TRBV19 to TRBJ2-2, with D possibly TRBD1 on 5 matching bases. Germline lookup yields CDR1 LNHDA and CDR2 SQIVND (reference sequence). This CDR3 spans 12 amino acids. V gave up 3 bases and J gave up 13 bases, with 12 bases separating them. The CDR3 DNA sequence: TGTGCCAGTAGTATGGATCAGGGTCGGCTGTTTTTT. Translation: CASSMDQGRLFF. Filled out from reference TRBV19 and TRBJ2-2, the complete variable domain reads DGGITQSPKYLFRKEGQNVTLSCEQNLNHDAMYWYRQDPGQGLRLIYYSQIVNDFQKGDIAEGYSVSREKKESFPLTVTSAQKNPTAFYLCASSMDQGRLFFGEGSRLTVL.